Sequencing of this T cell receptor (beta chain) was carried out in a study of T cell responses to AZD1222 COVID-19 vaccine. The CDR3 sequence is 13 residues long. Trimming removed 4 bases from V and 7 bases from J, with 10 bases in between. Germline lookup yields CDR1 SGHDN and CDR2 FVKESK. Whole-study results and caveats: Vaccine-associated CD4 TCRs ranged over spike, dominating at 160-218 and 743-854. The donor cohort was predominantly white British with a female majority, and clonal diversity may have been underestimated. No day 14 peak samples; only post-peak repertoires were characterized.

As regards this clone: Its specificity is not known.

Generated by immunoSEQ multiplex PCR, the TCRdb table keeps only in-frame clones and is missing some. The sample carries about 75,000 clones, more than 70% recorded once. The sample consisted of peripheral blood, taken 28 days after the second dose of the MenACWY control vaccine. The chain has TRBV14 and TRBJ1-4; D is unclear. The receptor was isolated from an adult who received the MenACWY meningococcal vaccine as a control. The CDR3 is CASSLVGSEKLFF. The CDR3 bases are TGTGCCAGCAGCCTTGTGGGGAGTGAAAAACTGTTTTTT.